Listed below are T cell receptor beta chains from one sample, sequenced in a study of shared clonotypes between healthy human individuals. TCRdb keeps only in-frame clones here, not all; method: immunoSEQ multiplex PCR. The sample records some 95,000 clones, less than 80% being singletons. Sequencing was carried out using memory CD8+ T cells sorted from blood. Source of these receptors: a man aged 25 to 40 in good health. CDR3s include the opening cysteine and the closing phenylalanine or tryptophan. D genes are given only for firm matches. Clone size is stated in some rows and not others, as once, few, many or a class when expanded.

TRBJ1-2 TRBV5-8 TRBD1 once TGTGCCAGCAGCCCGACAGGGGGGACTGGCTACACCTTC CASSPTGGTGYTF
TRBJ1-2 TRBV2 TRBD1 - TGTGCCAGCAGTGTAAGGGGGCGCGGTGGCTACACCTTC CASSVRGRGGYTF
TRBJ1-1 TRBV11-2 - - TGTGCCAGCAGCTTAGTGGACGGAGCTATGAACACTGAAGCTTTCTTT CASSLVDGAMNTEAFF
TRBJ2-7 TRBV28 - many TGTGCCAGCGCCACCGATTACGAGCAGTACTTC CASATDYEQYF
TRBJ2-1 TRBV11-2 - once TGTGCCAGCAGCTTAGTGGGGGCAGCTAATGAGCAGTTCTTC CASSLVGAANEQFF
TRBJ2-7 TRBV18 TRBD2 - TGTGCCAGCTCACCACGGGCTAGCGGGAGACCTCCCTACGAGCAGTACTTC CASSPRASGRPPYEQYF
TRBJ2-1 TRBV5-1 TRBD2 - TGCGCCAGCAGCTTGGTGCTAGCGGGTGGGATCTACAATGAGCAGTTCTTC CASSLVLAGGIYNEQFF
TRBJ2-2 TRBV2 - - TGTGCCAGCAGCCTCCCGGGACTCTCGGGGAACACCGGGGAGCTGTTTTTT CASSLPGLSGNTGELFF
TRBJ2-3 TRBV11-1 - - TGTGCCAGCAGCCTCCAAGCCGGAGATACGCAGTATTTT CASSLQAGDTQYF
TRBJ1-2 TRBV7-9 - - TGTGCCAGCAGCTTAGAGAACAGGGATGGCTACACCTTC CASSLENRDGYTF
TRBJ2-7 TRBV2 - - TGTGCCAGTTGGAGGGAAAGCTCCTACGAGCAGTACTTC CASWRESSYEQYF
TRBJ2-5 TRBV12-1 - - TGTGCCAGCAGCTTCAGGGGTAGGGTTGTAGGAGAGACCCAGTACTTC CASSFRGRVVGETQYF
TRBJ1-1 TRBV7-9 - few TGTGCCAGCAGCTTAGGATTCACTGAAGCTTTCTTT CASSLGFTEAFF
TRBJ2-1 TRBV2 - many TGTGCCAGCAGTGGAGCTAGCTCCTATGAGCAGTTCTTC CASSGASSYEQFF
TRBJ1-5 TRBV25-1 - few TGTGCCAGCAGTGAATCGTCGGCCGATCAGCCCCAGCATTTT CASSESSADQPQHF
TRBJ2-7 TRBV19 - medium-sized TGTGCCAGTAGTATTGGGCTGCGGGCCTACGAGCAGTACTTC CASSIGLRAYEQYF
TRBJ1-2 TRBV7-8 - - TGTGCCAGCAGCTTAGTAGGTTCAGGGGACTATGGCTACACCTTC CASSLVGSGDYGYTF
TRBJ1-1 TRBV7-9 - - TGTGCCAGCAGTCTTATTAACACTGAAGCTTTCTTT CASSLINTEAFF
TRBJ1-5 TRBV27 TRBD1 few TGTGCCAGCATGAGGGGGACAGGGGTAAATCAGCCCCAGCATTTT CASMRGTGVNQPQHF
TRBJ2-1 TRBV5-1 - - TGCGCCAGCAGCGCTGACAACCCCCCTTACAATGAGCAGTTCTTC CASSADNPPYNEQFF
TRBJ2-7 TRBV5-3 - - TGTGCCAGAAGCTTGGAGGGCCAGGGTACGAGTTACGAGCAGTACTTC CARSLEGQGTSYEQYF
TRBJ1-5 TRBV28 - few TGTGCCAGCAGCCCCCCTTCGGGATCAGGACAGCCCCAGCATTTT CASSPPSGSGQPQHF
TRBJ2-7 TRBV4-2 TRBD2 - TGTGCCAGCAGCTTGTCGGGTAGCGGGGGATACGAGCAGTACTTC CASSLSGSGGYEQYF
TRBJ2-1 TRBV7-6 TRBD2 - TGTGCCAGCAGCTCCTTAGTGGGCCGGGACCCGGGGACTAGCGGCCCGTACAATGAGCAGTTCTTC CASSSLVGRDPGTSGPYNEQFF